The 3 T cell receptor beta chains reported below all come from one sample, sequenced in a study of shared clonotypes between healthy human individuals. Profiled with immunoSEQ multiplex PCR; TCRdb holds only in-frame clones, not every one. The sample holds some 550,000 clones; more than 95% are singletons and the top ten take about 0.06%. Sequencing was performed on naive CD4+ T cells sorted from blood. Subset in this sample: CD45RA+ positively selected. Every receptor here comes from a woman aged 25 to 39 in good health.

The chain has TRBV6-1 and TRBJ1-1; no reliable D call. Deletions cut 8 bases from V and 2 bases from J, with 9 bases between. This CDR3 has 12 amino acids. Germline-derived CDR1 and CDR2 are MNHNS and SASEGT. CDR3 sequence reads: CASQGLNTEAFF. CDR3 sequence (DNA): TGTGCCAGCCAAGGCCTAAACACTGAAGCTTTCTTT.

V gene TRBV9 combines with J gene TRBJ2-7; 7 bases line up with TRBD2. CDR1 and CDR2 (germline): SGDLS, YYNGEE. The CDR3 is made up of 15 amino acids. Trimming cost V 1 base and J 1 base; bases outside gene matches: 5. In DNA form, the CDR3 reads TGTGCCAGCAGCGTATCGCGGGAGAGTTCCTACGAGCAGTACTTC. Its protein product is CASSVSRESSYEQYF.

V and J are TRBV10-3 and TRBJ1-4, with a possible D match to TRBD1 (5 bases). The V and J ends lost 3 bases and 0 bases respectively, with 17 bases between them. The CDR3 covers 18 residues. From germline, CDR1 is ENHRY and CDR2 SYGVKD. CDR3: CAISDTALRGSTNEKLFF. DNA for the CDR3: TGTGCCATCAGTGATACGGCCTTAAGGGGATCAACTAATGAAAAACTGTTTTTT.